These T cell receptor beta chains were read from a single sample in a study of shared clonotypes between healthy human individuals. Produced via immunoSEQ multiplex PCR; TCRdb's table is partial and in-frame only. The sample has 950,000 to 1,300,000 clones, roughly 75% seen once; the top ten hold approximately 1.5%. Sequencing input: memory CD4+ T cells sorted from blood. The receptors stem from a man in his late teens or twenties in good health. Both conserved end residues are part of each CDR3. The D gene is left open where the match is weak. For some rows the clone size is stated as once, few or many, or as a class when expanded; others skip it.

CASSYSPGGINSPLHF,TGTGCCAGCAGTTACTCGCCAGGGGGGATCAATTCACCCCTCCACTTT,TRBV6-5,-,TRBD1,TRBJ1-6
CASSLATGLETQYF,TGTGCCAGCAGCTTGGCTACAGGGTTAGAGACCCAGTACTTC,TRBV5-4,once,-,TRBJ2-5
CASSQVAGLGSYNEQFF,TGTGCCAGCAGCCAAGTCGCAGGGCTGGGCTCCTACAATGAGCAGTTCTTC,TRBV14,-,-,TRBJ2-1
CASSVGGAGTLYEQYF,TGTGCCAGCAGCGTAGGGGGGGCCGGGACCCTCTACGAGCAGTACTTC,TRBV9,-,-,TRBJ2-7
CASSVLGSTSYEQYF,TGTGCCAGCAGTGTATTGGGGAGTACCTCCTACGAGCAGTACTTC,TRBV6-4,-,-,TRBJ2-7
CASSQPTSGRRHEQYF,TGCGCCAGCAGCCAACCGACTAGCGGGAGACGGCACGAGCAGTACTTC,TRBV4-1,many,TRBD2,TRBJ2-7
CASSQDMQGTGPLHF,TGCGCCAGCAGCCAAGATATGCAGGGCACAGGACCCCTCCACTTT,TRBV4-3,once,-,TRBJ1-6
CASSPRPRGGGYTF,TGTGCCAGCAGTCCCCGGCCAAGGGGGGGTGGCTACACCTTC,TRBV28,many,-,TRBJ1-2
CASRRVFIGQYNSPLHF,TGTGCCAGCAGGCGAGTTTTTATTGGGCAGTATAATTCACCCCTCCACTTT,TRBV27,-,-,TRBJ1-6
CASSPRQGNTGELFF,TGCGCCAGCAGCCCAAGACAGGGGAACACCGGGGAGCTGTTTTTT,TRBV5-1,-,TRBD1,TRBJ2-2
CASSLYKRGSTDTQYF,TGTGCCAGCAGCTTGTATAAGCGGGGGAGCACAGATACGCAGTATTTT,TRBV5-4,-,TRBD2,TRBJ2-3
CASSPLQDVGNTIYF,TGTGCCAGCTCACCACTCCAAGATGTCGGAAACACCATATATTTT,TRBV18,-,-,TRBJ1-3
CAWSKTGTLGNEQFF,TGTGCCTGGAGCAAGACAGGGACGTTGGGCAATGAGCAGTTCTTC,TRBV30,-,TRBD1,TRBJ2-1
CASSLTGPDTEAFF,TGTGCCAGCAGCTTAACGGGGCCCGACACTGAAGCTTTCTTT,TRBV7-3,few,-,TRBJ1-1
CARSLIPQQGAIGSYEQYF,TGTGCCAGAAGCTTGATTCCCCAACAGGGGGCCATTGGGAGCTACGAGCAGTACTTC,TRBV5-3,-,TRBD1,TRBJ2-7
CATKEGLNTGELFF,TGTGCCACGAAAGAGGGACTCAACACCGGGGAGCTGTTTTTT,TRBV11-2,-,-,TRBJ2-2
CAWSGTVPTKPPFF,TGTGCCTGGAGTGGGACGGTACCTACCAAACCGCCGTTCTTC,TRBV30,-,-,TRBJ2-1
CASSTNVNYGYTF,TGTGCCAGCAGCACAAATGTTAACTATGGCTACACCTTC,TRBV7-9,-,-,TRBJ1-2
CASSQERLGETQYF,TGTGCCAGCAGCCAAGAACGACTAGGAGAGACCCAGTACTTC,TRBV4-2,once,-,TRBJ2-5
CASSFLAGGGPSSYEQYF,TGTGCCAGCAGCTTCTTAGCGGGAGGGGGCCCCAGCTCCTACGAGCAGTACTTC,TRBV5-6,-,TRBD2,TRBJ2-7
CSVLMNTEAFF,TGCAGCGTTCTGATGAACACTGAAGCTTTCTTT,TRBV29-1,few,-,TRBJ1-1
CASSLARRADTQYF,TGTGCCAGCAGCTTAGCGCGCAGGGCAGATACGCAGTATTTT,TRBV7-2,-,-,TRBJ2-3
CASSLAGRNTGELFF,TGCGCCAGCAGCTTGGCCGGCAGGAACACCGGGGAGCTGTTTTTT,TRBV5-1,once,-,TRBJ2-2
CASRQGGTSLVHEQFF,TGTGCCAGTCGCCAGGGTGGGACTAGTCTTGTCCATGAGCAGTTCTTC,TRBV19,few,TRBD2,TRBJ2-1
CASSRQGGGNQPQHF,TGTGCCAGCAGCCGACAGGGTGGGGGCAATCAGCCCCAGCATTTT,TRBV6-1,-,TRBD1,TRBJ1-5
CASSPSGGTDTQYF,TGTGCCAGCTCACCATCGGGGGGAACAGATACGCAGTATTTT,TRBV18,-,TRBD2,TRBJ2-3
CASSQEGTGGGNQPQHF,TGTGCCAGCAGCCAAGAAGGGACAGGGGGCGGCAATCAGCCCCAGCATTTT,TRBV4-2,-,TRBD1,TRBJ1-5
CASSSATGDAYEQYF,TGTGCCAGCAGCTCTGCCACAGGGGACGCCTACGAGCAGTACTTC,TRBV7-9,-,TRBD1,TRBJ2-7
CASSQRSGQQNQPQHF,TGTGCCAGCAGCCAACGTTCCGGACAGCAAAATCAGCCCCAGCATTTT,TRBV7-2,-,-,TRBJ1-5
CASSEAPQGGQPQHF,TGTGCCAGCAGTGAAGCCCCGCAGGGGGGACAGCCCCAGCATTTT,TRBV6-1,-,TRBD1,TRBJ1-5
CASSLGSGGLNTGELFF,TGTGCCAGCAGCTTAGGGTCCGGAGGACTAAACACCGGGGAGCTGTTTTTT,TRBV7-3,-,-,TRBJ2-2
CSVEQTYNEQFF,TGCAGCGTTGAACAAACCTACAATGAGCAGTTCTTC,TRBV29-1,-,-,TRBJ2-1
CASSDTGTDTQYF,TGTGCCAGCAGTGATACAGGCACAGATACGCAGTATTTT,TRBV6-1,-,-,TRBJ2-3
CASSLYMNTEAFF,TGCGCCAGCAGCCTATATATGAACACTGAAGCTTTCTTT,TRBV5-1,-,-,TRBJ1-1
CASSPGQGYTEAFF,TGTGCCAGCTCACCGGGACAGGGGTACACTGAAGCTTTCTTT,TRBV18,-,TRBD1,TRBJ1-1
CASSRGQTGDQPQHF,TGTGCCAGCAGCAGGGGACAGACGGGGGACCAGCCCCAGCATTTT,TRBV6-6,-,TRBD1,TRBJ1-5
CATSRVLGNEAFF,TGTGCCACCAGCAGAGTTTTGGGAAACGAAGCTTTCTTT,TRBV15,-,-,TRBJ1-1
CASSPDSGSLGYTF,TGCGCCAGCAGCCCCGATTCGGGGTCGTTAGGCTACACCTTC,TRBV5-1,-,-,TRBJ1-2
CASRMRDTPGELFF,TGCGCCAGCCGAATGCGGGACACTCCCGGGGAGCTGTTTTTT,TRBV5-1,-,-,TRBJ2-2
CASSSPTPEGDTQYF,TGCGCCAGCAGCTCGCCAACCCCTGAAGGAGATACGCAGTATTTT,TRBV5-1,-,-,TRBJ2-3
CSVLEGHEQYF,TGCAGCGTTCTGGAGGGCCACGAGCAGTACTTC,TRBV29-1,-,-,TRBJ2-7
CASARGASMNTEAFF,TGTGCCAGTGCCCGGGGTGCAAGTATGAACACTGAAGCTTTCTTT,TRBV19,-,-,TRBJ1-1
CASSLADKNTGELFF,TGCGCCAGCAGCTTGGCTGACAAGAACACCGGGGAGCTGTTTTTT,TRBV5-1,once,-,TRBJ2-2
CASSDTEEAFF,TGTGCCAGCAGTGACACTGAAGAAGCTTTCTTT,TRBV6-1,-,-,TRBJ1-1
CASRNTGTSGYNEQFF,TGTGCCAGCAGAAATACCGGGACTAGCGGTTACAATGAGCAGTTCTTC,TRBV7-9,-,TRBD2,TRBJ2-1
CASSERTEIYGYTF,TGCGCCAGCAGTGAAAGGACAGAGATCTATGGCTACACCTTC,TRBV10-2,many,-,TRBJ1-2
CASTTTAVNTEAFF,TGTGCCAGCACCACAACGGCGGTGAACACTGAAGCTTTCTTT,TRBV7-9,-,-,TRBJ1-1
CASSYNEQFF,TGTGCCAGTTCCTACAATGAGCAGTTCTTC,TRBV5-3,-,-,TRBJ2-1
CAWSQDTEAFF,TGTGCCTGGAGTCAGGACACTGAAGCTTTCTTT,TRBV30,few,-,TRBJ1-1
CASSLPQGARVAEAFF,TGTGCCAGCAGCTTACCACAGGGGGCAAGGGTCGCTGAAGCTTTCTTT,TRBV7-9,-,TRBD1,TRBJ1-1
CASGLGDRGETQYF,TGTGCTAGTGGTTTGGGGGACAGGGGAGAGACCCAGTACTTC,TRBV12-5,-,TRBD1,TRBJ2-5
CASSSPDSYTGELFF,TGCGCCAGCAGCTCGCCGGACAGCTACACCGGGGAGCTGTTTTTT,TRBV5-1,-,-,TRBJ2-2
CASSPETSSNQPQHF,TGTGCCAGCAGCCCTGAGACATCTAGCAATCAGCCCCAGCATTTT,TRBV7-9,-,-,TRBJ1-5
CASSINSVGRKRYNSPLHF,TGTGCCAGTAGTATAAACTCGGTAGGACGGAAGAGATATAATTCACCCCTCCACTTT,TRBV19,-,-,TRBJ1-6
CASSPSPEGRNYGYTF,TGTGCCAGCTCACCATCCCCCGAGGGTCGTAACTATGGCTACACCTTC,TRBV18,-,-,TRBJ1-2